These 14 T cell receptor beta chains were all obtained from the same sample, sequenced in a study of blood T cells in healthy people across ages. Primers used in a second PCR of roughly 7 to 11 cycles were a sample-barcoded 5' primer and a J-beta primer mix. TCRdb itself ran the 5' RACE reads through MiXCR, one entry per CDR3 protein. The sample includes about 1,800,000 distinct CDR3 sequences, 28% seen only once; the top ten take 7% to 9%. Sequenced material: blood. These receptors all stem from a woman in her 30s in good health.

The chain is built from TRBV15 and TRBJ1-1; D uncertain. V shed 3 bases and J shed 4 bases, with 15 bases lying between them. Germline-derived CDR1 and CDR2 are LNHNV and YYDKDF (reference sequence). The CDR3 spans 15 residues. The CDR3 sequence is CATSRDGPVGTEAFF. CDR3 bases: TGTGCCACCAGCAGGGACGGGCCGGTTGGCACTGAAGCTTTCTTT. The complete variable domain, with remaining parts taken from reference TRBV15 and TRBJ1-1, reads DAMVIQNPRYQVTQFGKPVTLSCSQTLNHNVMYWYQQKSSQAPKLLFHYYDKDFNNEADTPDNFQSRRPNTSFCFLDIRSPGLGDTAMYLCATSRDGPVGTEAFFGQGTRLTVV.

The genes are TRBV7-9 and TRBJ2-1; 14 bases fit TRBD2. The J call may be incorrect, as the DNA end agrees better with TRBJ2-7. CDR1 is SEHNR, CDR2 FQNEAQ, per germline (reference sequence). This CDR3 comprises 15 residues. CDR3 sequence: CASRAGLAGENEQYF. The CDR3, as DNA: TGTGCCAGCAGGGCGGGACTAGCGGGAGAAAATGAGCAGTACTTC.

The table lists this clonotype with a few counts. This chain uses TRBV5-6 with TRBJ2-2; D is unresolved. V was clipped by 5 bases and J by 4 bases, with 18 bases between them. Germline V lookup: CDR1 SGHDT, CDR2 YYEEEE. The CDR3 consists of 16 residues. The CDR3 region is CASSYETWYTTGELFF. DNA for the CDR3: TGTGCCAGCAGTTATGAAACGTGGTACACCACCGGGGAGCTGTTTTTT.

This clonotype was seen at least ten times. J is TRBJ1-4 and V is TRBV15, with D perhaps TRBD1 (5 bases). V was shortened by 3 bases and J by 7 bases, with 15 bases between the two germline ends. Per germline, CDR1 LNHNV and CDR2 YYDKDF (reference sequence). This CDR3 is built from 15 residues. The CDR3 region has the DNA TGTGCCACCAGCAGGCCTGGGGGAGGCGGTGAAAAACTGTTTTTT. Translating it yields CATSRPGGGGEKLFF.

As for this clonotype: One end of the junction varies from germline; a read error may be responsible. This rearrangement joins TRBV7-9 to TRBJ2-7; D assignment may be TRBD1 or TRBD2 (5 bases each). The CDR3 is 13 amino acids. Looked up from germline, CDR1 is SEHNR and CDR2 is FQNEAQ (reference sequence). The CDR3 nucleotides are TGTGCCAGTGGCGGTGGGGGAAGCTACGGGCAGTACTTC. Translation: CASGGGGSYGQYF. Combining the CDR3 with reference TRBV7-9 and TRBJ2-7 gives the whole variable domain DTGVSQNPRHKITKRGQNVTFRCDPISEHNRLYWYRQTLGQGPEFLTYFQNEAQLEKSRLLSDRFSAERPKGSFSTLEIQRTEQGDSAMYLCASGGGGSYGQYFGPGTRLTVT.

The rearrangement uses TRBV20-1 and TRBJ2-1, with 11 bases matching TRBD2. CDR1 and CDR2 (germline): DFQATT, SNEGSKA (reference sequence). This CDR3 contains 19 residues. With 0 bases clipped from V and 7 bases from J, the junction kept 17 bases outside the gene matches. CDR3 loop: CSARDPFSGRAVPKNEQFF. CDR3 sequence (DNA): TGCAGTGCTAGAGATCCGTTTAGCGGGAGGGCCGTCCCGAAAAATGAGCAGTTCTTC.

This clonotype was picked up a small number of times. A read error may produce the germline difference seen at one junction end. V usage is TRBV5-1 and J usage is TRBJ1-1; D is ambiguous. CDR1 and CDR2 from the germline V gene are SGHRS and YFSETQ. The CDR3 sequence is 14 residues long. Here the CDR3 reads CASSIGPSNTGAFF. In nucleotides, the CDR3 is TGCGCCAGCAGCATAGGCCCCTCGAACACTGGAGCTTTCTTT.

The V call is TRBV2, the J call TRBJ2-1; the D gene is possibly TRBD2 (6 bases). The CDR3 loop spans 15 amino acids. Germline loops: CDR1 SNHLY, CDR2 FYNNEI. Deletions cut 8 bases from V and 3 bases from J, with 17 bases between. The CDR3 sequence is CASSALAGNYNEQFF. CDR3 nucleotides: TGTGCCAGCTCAGCCCTGGCGGGGAACTACAATGAGCAGTTCTTC.

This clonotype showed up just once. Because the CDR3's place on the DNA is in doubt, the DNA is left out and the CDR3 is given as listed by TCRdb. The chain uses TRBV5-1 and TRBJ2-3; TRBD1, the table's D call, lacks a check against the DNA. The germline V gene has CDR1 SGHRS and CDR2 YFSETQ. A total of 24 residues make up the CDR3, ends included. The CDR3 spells CASSQRQDYRGEQYFGPGTDTQYF.

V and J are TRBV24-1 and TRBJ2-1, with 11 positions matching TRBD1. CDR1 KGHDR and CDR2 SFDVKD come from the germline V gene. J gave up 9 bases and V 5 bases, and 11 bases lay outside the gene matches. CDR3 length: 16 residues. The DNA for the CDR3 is TGTGCCACCAGTGGGGGGGTCGGACAGGGGGCTCGTGAGCAGTTCTTC. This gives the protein CATSGGVGQGAREQFF.

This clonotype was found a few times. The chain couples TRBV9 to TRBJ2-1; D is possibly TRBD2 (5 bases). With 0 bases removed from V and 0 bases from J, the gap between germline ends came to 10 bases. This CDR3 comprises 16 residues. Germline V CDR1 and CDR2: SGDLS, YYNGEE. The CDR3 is CASSVGPGSSYNEQFF. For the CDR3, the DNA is TGTGCCAGCAGCGTAGGTCCGGGGAGCTCCTACAATGAGCAGTTCTTC.

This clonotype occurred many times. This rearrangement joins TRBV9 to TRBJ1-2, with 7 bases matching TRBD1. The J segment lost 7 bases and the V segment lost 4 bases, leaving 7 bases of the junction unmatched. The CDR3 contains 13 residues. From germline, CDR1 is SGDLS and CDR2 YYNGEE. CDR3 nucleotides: TGTGCCAGCAGCCAAGGGGGCGTGGGTGGCTACACCTTC. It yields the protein CASSQGGVGGYTF.

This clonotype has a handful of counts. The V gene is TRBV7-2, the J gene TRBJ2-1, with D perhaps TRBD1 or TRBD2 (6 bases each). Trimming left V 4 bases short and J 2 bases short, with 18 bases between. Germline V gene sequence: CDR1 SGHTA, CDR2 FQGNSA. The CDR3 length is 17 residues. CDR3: CASSSPWGAGAYNEQFF. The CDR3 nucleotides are TGTGCCAGCAGCTCCCCATGGGGGGCAGGGGCCTACAATGAGCAGTTCTTC.

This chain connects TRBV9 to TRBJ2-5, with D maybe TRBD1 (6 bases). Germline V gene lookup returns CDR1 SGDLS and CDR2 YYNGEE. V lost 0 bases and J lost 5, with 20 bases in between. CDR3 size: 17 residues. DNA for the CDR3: TGTGCCAGCAGCGTAGCCTCGAGGACGAGGCAGGGGGAGACCCAGTACTTC. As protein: CASSVASRTRQGETQYF.